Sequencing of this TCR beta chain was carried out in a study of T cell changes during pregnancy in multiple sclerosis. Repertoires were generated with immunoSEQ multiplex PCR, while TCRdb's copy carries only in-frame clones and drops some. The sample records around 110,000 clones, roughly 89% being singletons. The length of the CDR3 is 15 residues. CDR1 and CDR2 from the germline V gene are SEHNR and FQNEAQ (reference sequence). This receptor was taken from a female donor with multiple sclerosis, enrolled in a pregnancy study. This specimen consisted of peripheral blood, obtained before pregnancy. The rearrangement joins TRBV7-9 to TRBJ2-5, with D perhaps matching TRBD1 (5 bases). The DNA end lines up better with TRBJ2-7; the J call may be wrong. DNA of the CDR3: TGTGCCAGCAGCCCCGGCAGACAGTTATTCGACGAGCAGTACTTC. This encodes CASSPGRQLFDEQYF.